What follows are 28 T cell receptor beta chains derived from one specimen sequenced in a study of blood T cell repertoires in COVID-19. Assay used: immunoSEQ multiplex PCR; TCRdb lists only in-frame clones, some missing. The sample carries 120,000 or so clones, almost 70% recorded once. What was sequenced was peripheral blood. These TCRs come from a woman aged 70 to 79 with acute or convalescent COVID-19.

The V call is TRBV6-6, the J call TRBJ1-5; D gene unclear. CDR3 length: 16 amino acids. V was trimmed by 0 bases and J by 6 bases, leaving 15 bases between them. CDR1 MNHNY and CDR2 SVGAGI come from the germline V gene (reference sequence). In DNA, the CDR3 is TGTGCCAGCAGTTACTCACTGGGTCTAGGTGGTCAGCCCCAGCATTTT. Encoded protein: CASSYSLGLGGQPQHF.

The genes are TRBV19 and TRBJ2-2; no clear D. Germline-derived CDR1 and CDR2 are LNHDA and SQIVND (reference sequence). The CDR3 consists of 15 residues. V gave up 3 bases and J gave up 4 bases, with 12 bases separating them. CDR3 nucleotides: TGTGCCAGTAGTATCCTCCTCCTAGGCACCGGGGAGCTGTTTTTT. This sequence encodes CASSILLLGTGELFF.

V usage is TRBV21-1 and J usage is TRBJ1-6. TRBV21-1 is a pseudogene segment. This CDR3 spans 16 amino acids. CDR3: CATLSWRGFYNSPLHF. CDR3 DNA: TGTGCCACACTATCGTGGCGGGGCTTCTATAATTCACCCCTCCACTTT.

The chain combines TRBV5-1 with TRBJ1-2; 10 nucleotides align to TRBD1. This CDR3 comprises 16 residues. Trimming took 4 bases from V and 5 from J; bases not matched to a gene: 11. Germline CDR1 is SGHRS and CDR2 is YFSETQ. For the CDR3, the DNA is TGCGCCAGCAGCCAGGACAGGGGGAAACCCCTTTATGGCTACACCTTC. Translating it yields CASSQDRGKPLYGYTF.

The CDR3 protein is CSVWTGRGYGYTF. In nucleotides, the CDR3 is TGCAGCGTCTGGACAGGCAGGGGGTATGGCTACACCTTC. The chain carries TRBV29-1 and TRBJ1-2; 7 bases match TRBD1. CDR3 length: 13 residues. V dropped 6 bases and J dropped 5; count of bases not matched to a gene: 9. CDR1 and CDR2 (germline): SQVTM, ANQGSEA.

The chain carries TRBV5-1 and TRBJ1-4, with TRBD1 as a possible D gene (5 bases). V shed 4 bases and J shed 3 bases, with 16 bases lying between them. Germline-derived CDR1 and CDR2 are SGHRS and YFSETQ. This CDR3 has 16 amino acids. CDR3 in amino acids: CASSPNAGGSNEKLFF. In DNA, the CDR3 is TGCGCCAGCAGCCCCAACGCGGGGGGTTCTAATGAAAAACTGTTTTTT.

This clone came up a few times. The J gene is TRBJ2-7, the V gene TRBV2; maybe TRBD1 (5 bases). Germline values: CDR1 SNHLY, CDR2 FYNNEI. The CDR3 has 12 residues. V gave up 4 bases and J gave up 7 bases, with 11 bases separating them. Here the CDR3 DNA reads TGTGCCAGCAGTGCCCAGGGTCGAGAGCAGTACTTC. Translated, it gives CASSAQGREQYF.

This clone was seen more than once but under ten times. The rearrangement uses TRBV7-9 and TRBJ1-1; D is ambiguous. Germline CDR1 reads SEHNR; CDR2 reads FQNEAQ (reference sequence). V lost 3 bases and J lost 0, with 8 bases in between. The CDR3 runs 14 residues. CDR3 sequence: CASSLGSLNTEAFF. In DNA form, the CDR3 reads TGTGCCAGCAGCTTGGGCAGCCTGAACACTGAAGCTTTCTTT.

The chain employs TRBV4-1 and TRBJ1-2; TRBD1 agrees at 7 bases. Germline CDR1 reads MGHRA; CDR2 reads YSYEKL. V shed 1 base, J shed 4 bases, and the junction held 3 bases outside the gene matches. The CDR3 extends over 14 amino acids. CDR3 DNA: TGCGCCAGCAGCCAAGCGACAGGGAGCTATGGCTACACCTTC. Translated, it gives CASSQATGSYGYTF.

This sequence joins TRBV18 and TRBJ1-1, with D uncertain. Germline-derived CDR1 and CDR2 are KGHSH and LQKENI. The length of the CDR3 is 15 residues. Deletions cut 1 base from V and 4 bases from J, with 13 bases between. The CDR3 bases are TGTGCCAGCTCACCACAGGACCGGGGTATCACTGAAGCTTTCTTT. The encoded protein is CASSPQDRGITEAFF.

V is TRBV28 and J is TRBJ2-3; 7 bases line up with TRBD2. The CDR3 has 15 residues. V gave up 4 bases and J gave up 5 bases; unmatched junction bases: 9. CDR1 MDHEN and CDR2 SYDVKM come from the germline V gene. The CDR3 bases are TGTGCCAGCAGTTCTAATGGGGAGGGTGAAGATACGCAGTATTTT. Its translation: CASSSNGEGEDTQYF. Using reference TRBV28 and TRBJ2-3 for the parts outside the CDR3, the full variable domain is DVKVTQSSRYLVKRTGEKVFLECVQDMDHENMFWYRQDPGLGLRLIYFSYDVKMKEKGDIPEGYSVSREKKERFSLILESASTNQTSMYLCASSSNGEGEDTQYFGPGTRLTVL.

The chain employs TRBV3-1 (or the pseudogene TRBV3-2) and TRBJ2-5, with TRBD2 identical over 10 bases. V shed 2 bases, J shed 1 base, and the junction held 7 bases outside the gene matches. The CDR3 is made up of 17 amino acids. In germline, CDR1 is LGHDT, CDR2 YNNKEL (reference sequence). As DNA, the CDR3 is TGTGCCAGCAGCCAATCCATAGCGGGGGGCCCCCAAGAGACCCAGTACTTC. Amino acid sequence: CASSQSIAGGPQETQYF.

This chain uses TRBV30 with TRBJ1-6; 8 bases map to TRBD1. Looked up from germline, CDR1 is GTSNPN and CDR2 is SVGIG (reference sequence). The CDR3 runs 16 residues. Losses at the gene ends were 7 bases for V and 0 bases for J; bases not matched to a gene: 8. The CDR3 sequence is CASDRGESSYNSPLHF. Here the CDR3 DNA reads TGTGCCTCCGACAGGGGCGAAAGCTCCTATAATTCACCCCTCCACTTT.

In this sample, this clone turned up a few times. The rearrangement uses TRBV28 and TRBJ1-6, with D uncertain. The germline V gene has CDR1 MDHEN and CDR2 SYDVKM. V lost 2 bases and J lost 5, with 7 bases in between. CDR3 length: 14 residues. DNA for the CDR3: TGTGCCAGCAGTTTACAGGTGAATAATTCACCCCTCCACTTT. Translation gives CASSLQVNNSPLHF.

The rearrangement uses TRBV27 and TRBJ2-3, with D possibly TRBD2 on 5 matching bases. The CDR3 sequence is 14 residues long. Trimming left V 6 bases short and J 1 base short, with 11 bases between. Germline CDR1 is MNHEY and CDR2 is SMNVEV (reference sequence). CDR3 nucleotides: TGTGCCAGCAGACTGGACTGGCGCACAGATACGCAGTATTTT. Its translation is CASRLDWRTDTQYF.

This clone was counted between two and nine times. The chain joins TRBV10-3 to TRBJ2-3; no firm D call. Trimming removed 3 bases from V and 0 bases from J, with 10 bases in between. Germline CDR1 ENHRY, CDR2 SYGVKD. This CDR3 is 15 amino acids long. The CDR3 reads CAISDVTYSTDTQYF. The CDR3, as DNA: TGTGCCATCAGTGATGTGACTTACAGCACAGATACGCAGTATTTT.

Details on this clone: Other nucleotide sequences from this sample produce the same CDR3. The chain has TRBV18 and TRBJ1-2; D might be TRBD1 (6 bases). CDR1 is KGHSH, CDR2 LQKENI, per germline. With 3 bases removed from V and 2 bases from J, the gap between germline ends came to 7 bases. The CDR3 is made up of 13 amino acids. Here the CDR3 reads CASSPDSNYGYTF. The CDR3 coding sequence is TGTGCCAGCTCACCGGACAGCAACTATGGCTACACCTTC.

This clone was counted a few times. This chain uses TRBV10-2 with TRBJ1-1; D uncertain. The CDR3 spans 12 residues. Trimming cost V 6 bases and J 3 bases, with 8 bases left between them. From germline, CDR1 is WSHSY and CDR2 SAAADI. CDR3 coding DNA: TGCGCCAGCAGGTTCCGGGACACTGAAGCTTTCTTT. Translating gives CASRFRDTEAFF.

The chain links TRBV28 to TRBJ1-1; weak D call: TRBD1 (5 bases). From germline, CDR1 is MDHEN and CDR2 SYDVKM. There are 13 residues in the CDR3. The ends were cut back, 4 bases at V and 6 bases at J, with 12 bases in the middle. The CDR3, as DNA: TGTGCCAGCAGTTCCCCATGGGGGGCTGAAGCTTTCTTT. Its protein is CASSSPWGAEAFF.

The V gene is TRBV7-3, the J gene TRBJ1-1; D gene unclear. Germline V gives CDR1 SGHTA, CDR2 FQGTGA. With 5 bases removed from V and 3 bases from J, the gap between germline ends came to 10 bases. The CDR3 runs 13 residues. CDR3: CASSLRGDTEAFF. In nucleotides, the CDR3 is TGTGCCAGCAGCCTTCGAGGCGACACTGAAGCTTTCTTT.

This clone showed up just a few times. The V and J genes are TRBV19 and TRBJ2-1; the match to TRBD2 covers 16 bases. Germline assignment: CDR1 LNHDA and CDR2 SQIVND (reference sequence). J lost 1 base, V lost 6 bases, and 6 bases had no gene match. The CDR3 totals 18 residues. The CDR3 reads CASSSGTSGGASYNEQFF. CDR3 bases: TGTGCCAGTAGCTCCGGGACTAGCGGGGGGGCATCCTACAATGAGCAGTTCTTC.

The chain recombines TRBV5-6 with TRBJ1-1; D is possibly TRBD1 (6 bases). CDR1 and CDR2 from the germline V gene are SGHDT and YYEEEE. The CDR3 has 15 amino acids. V lost 0 bases to trimming and J lost 10 bases, with 19 bases between them. The CDR3 spells CASSLVTGRDLGAFF. The CDR3 nucleotides are TGTGCCAGCAGCTTGGTCACAGGGCGAGATTTGGGAGCTTTCTTT.

The chain links TRBV18 to TRBJ2-5, with D unclear. V lost 5 bases and J lost 0, with 10 bases in between. This CDR3 has 14 residues. Germline V gene data show CDR1 as KGHSH and CDR2 as LQKENI. The DNA of the CDR3 is TGTGCCAGCTCAGCTCCGGAGTACCAAGAGACCCAGTACTTC. It translates to CASSAPEYQETQYF.

This chain uses TRBV28 with TRBJ2-3, with TRBD2 identical over 7 bases. Germline V gene data show CDR1 as MDHEN and CDR2 as SYDVKM. The CDR3 runs to 14 residues. Unmatched junction bases numbered 4, after V lost 5 bases and J lost 2 bases. CDR3 DNA: TGTGCCAGCAGTCCCGGGACTAACACAGATACGCAGTATTTT. Translating it yields CASSPGTNTDTQYF.

The chain's CDR3 is CASSGDTYTGELFF. In nucleotides, the CDR3 is TGTGCCAGCAGCGGCGACACATACACCGGGGAGCTGTTTTTT. The chain joins TRBV7-9 to TRBJ2-2, with D unclear. Germline lookup yields CDR1 SEHNR and CDR2 FQNEAQ (reference sequence). V was cut by 5 bases and J by 3 bases, with 10 bases left in between. The CDR3 has 14 amino acids.

The CDR3 DNA reads as TGTGCCACCAATCCCAGGTCGGGATGTACAGCTTTCTTT. Amino acids: CATNPRSGCTAFF. This chain joins TRBV24-1 and TRBJ1-1; D is undetermined. The CDR3 loop spans 13 amino acids. In germline, CDR1 is KGHDR, CDR2 SFDVKD. Between the trimmed V and J ends, which lost 8 bases and 10 bases, there was a span of 19 bases.

The chain recombines TRBV21-1 with TRBJ2-3; the tabulated D call, TRBD2, remains unverified against the DNA. TRBV21-1 is annotated as a pseudogene. The CDR3 length is 19 residues. The CDR3 nucleotides read TGTGCCAGCAGCAAAGCTGTCGAGCGGGGGAGACAAAGCACAGATACGCAGTATTTT. It specifies CASSKAVERGRQSTDTQYF.

The chain is built from TRBV19 and TRBJ1-4; 9 positions match TRBD1. Germline V lookup: CDR1 LNHDA, CDR2 SQIVND (reference sequence). This CDR3 has 16 amino acids. Germline trimming cut 1 base from V and 12 bases from J; bases unmatched to any gene: 12. The CDR3, as DNA: TGTGCCAGTAGTATAGCCGGGACAGGGTTCTTTGGGGAACTGTTTTTT. Its translation is CASSIAGTGFFGELFF.